Below are 22 T cell receptor beta chains sequenced from a single sample in a study of beta chain features in type 1 diabetes. The sequenced template was cDNA made from the entire isolated RNA. Profiling relied on immunoSEQ multiplex PCR, and the TCRdb table lists in-frame clones only, not all of them. The sample has 400,000 to 450,000 clones, roughly 14% seen once. Source material: naive CD4+ T cells from blood. All receptors come from a man aged 25 to 40 in good health.

This clone was counted between two and nine times. The rearrangement joins TRBV29-1 to TRBJ2-5; tentatively, D is TRBD1 or TRBD2 (5 bases each). V lost 6 bases, J lost 5 bases, and 13 bases lay in between. CDR1 and CDR2 from the germline V gene are SQVTM and ANQGSEA. The CDR3 loop spans 12 amino acids. In DNA, the CDR3 is TGCAGCGTGGGGGAGCTCCGGGAGACCCAGTACTTC. The encoded protein is CSVGELRETQYF.

This chain uses TRBV7-6 with TRBJ2-1; D is ambiguous. Trimming took 1 base from V and 4 from J, leaving 5 bases between them. In germline, CDR1 is SGHVS, CDR2 FNYEAQ. The length of the CDR3 is 13 residues. The CDR3 nucleotides are TGTGCCAGCAGCTTAGGACCTTACAATGAGCAGTTCTTC. Its protein product is CASSLGPYNEQFF. Variable domain in full (rest from reference TRBV7-6 and TRBJ2-1): GAGVSQSPRYKVTKRGQDVALRCDPISGHVSLYWYRQALGQGPEFLTYFNYEAQQDKSGLPNDRFSAERPEGSISTLTIQRTEQRDSAMYRCASSLGPYNEQFFGPGTRLTVL.

The CDR3 nucleotides are TGCGCCAGCAGCTCGGACGGAAGTCCCTACGAGCAGTACTTC. It codes for CASSSDGSPYEQYF. The chain joins TRBV5-1 to TRBJ2-7; D is unresolved. Germline V gives CDR1 SGHRS, CDR2 YFSETQ. The V gene lost 3 bases and the J gene lost 2 bases, with 12 bases spanning the gap. CDR3 length: 14 amino acids.

This clone showed up just a few times. The chain recombines TRBV10-3 with TRBJ2-7; 10 positions match TRBD1. Germline trimming cut 6 bases from V and 3 bases from J; bases unmatched to any gene: 2. CDR1 and CDR2 (germline): ENHRY, SYGVKD. CDR3 length: 13 residues. CDR3 sequence reads: CAIRGTGDYEQYV. In DNA form, the CDR3 reads TGTGCCATCAGGGGGACAGGGGACTACGAGCAGTACGTC.

This clone was observed a few times. The chain carries TRBV5-1 and TRBJ2-7, with a tentative D call TRBD2 (5 bases). Germline lookup yields CDR1 SGHRS and CDR2 YFSETQ. The V gene lost 0 bases and the J gene lost 1 base, with 8 bases spanning the gap. The CDR3 totals 14 residues. The CDR3, as DNA: TGCGCCAGCAGCTTGGACGGGAAGTCCTACGAGCAGTACGTC. Encoded protein: CASSLDGKSYEQYV.

This clone was seen only a few times. This chain links TRBV14 with TRBJ2-1, with 11 bases that match TRBD2. Germline loops: CDR1 SGHDN, CDR2 FVKESK. There are 16 residues in the CDR3. V was pared by 1 base and J by 12 bases, with 11 bases of the junction left unmatched. In DNA, the CDR3 is TGTGCCAGCAGCCAAGGAGGGCTAGCGGGGGGCCGAACGCAGTTCTTC. Translated, it gives CASSQGGLAGGRTQFF.

This clone showed up just a few times. This rearrangement joins TRBV30 to TRBJ1-2; 9 bases fit TRBD1. Germline loops: CDR1 GTSNPN, CDR2 SVGIG (reference sequence). With V trimmed by 7 bases and J by 8 bases, 8 bases remained unmatched. This CDR3 comprises 12 residues. CDR3 sequence (DNA): TGTGCCTCGACAGGGGGGAGAGAAGGCTACACCTTC. Protein product: CASTGGREGYTF.

The chain employs TRBV30 and TRBJ2-6; TRBD1 might be the D (6 bases). V was shortened by 0 bases and J by 2 bases, with 8 bases between the two germline ends. The CDR3 runs to 15 residues. Looked up from germline, CDR1 is GTSNPN and CDR2 is SVGIG (reference sequence). CDR3 sequence: CAWSVPGAGANVLTF. CDR3 nucleotides: TGTGCCTGGAGTGTACCAGGGGCTGGGGCCAACGTCCTGACTTTC. Full variable domain (missing parts from reference TRBV30 and TRBJ2-6): SQTIHQWPATLVQPVGSPLSLECTVEGTSNPNLYWYRQAAGRGLQLLFYSVGIGQISSEVPQNLSASRPQDRQFILSSKKLLLSDSGFYLCAWSVPGAGANVLTFGAGSRLTVL.

The chain recombines TRBV5-4 with TRBJ2-3; D call uncertain. Germline CDR1 reads SGHNT; CDR2 reads YYREEE (reference sequence). The CDR3 runs 12 residues. The V gene lost 4 bases and the J gene lost 6 bases, with 9 bases spanning the gap. The CDR3 loop is CASSKVLDTQYF. The CDR3 DNA reads as TGTGCCAGCAGCAAAGTGCTGGATACGCAGTATTTT.

The chain has TRBV10-3 and TRBJ2-3; 10 positions agree with TRBD2. CDR1 and CDR2 from the germline V gene are ENHRY and SYGVKD. The CDR3 is made up of 13 amino acids. After removal of 11 bases from V and 4 bases from J, the junction contained 6 bases not matched to a gene. The CDR3 DNA sequence: TGTGCCTTTAGGACTAGCGGCTCAGATACGCAGTATTTT. Protein sequence: CAFRTSGSDTQYF.

The sample holds a few counts of this clone. The J gene is TRBJ2-1, the V gene TRBV2; the match to TRBD1 covers 8 bases. The germline gives CDR1 SNHLY, CDR2 FYNNEI. The CDR3 has 15 residues. With V trimmed by 2 bases and J by 4 bases, 4 bases remained unmatched. The chain's CDR3 is CASSEQGAVYNEQFF. For the CDR3, the DNA is TGTGCCAGCAGTGAACAGGGGGCGGTTTACAATGAGCAGTTCTTC.

The rearrangement links TRBV4-3 to TRBJ1-5, with D unclear. V shed 2 bases and J shed 0 bases, with 5 bases lying between them. Germline V gene sequence: CDR1 LGHNA, CDR2 YSLEER. This CDR3 is built from 14 residues. In DNA, the CDR3 is TGCGCCAGCAGCCAAATAGGTAGCAATCAGCCCCAGCATTTT. It encodes CASSQIGSNQPQHF.

Only a few counts were recorded for this clone. The chain has TRBV11-2 and TRBJ2-5, with D possibly being TRBD1 (6 bases). CDR1 is SGHAT and CDR2 is FQNNGV in the germline V gene. The CDR3 extends over 13 amino acids. The ends were cut back, 10 bases at V and 5 bases at J, with 17 bases in the middle. The CDR3 loop is CATIQGVGETQYF. The CDR3 nucleotides are TGTGCCACAATACAGGGTGTAGGGGAGACCCAGTACTTC.

The chain joins TRBV5-4 to TRBJ2-2; the D is unclear. Between the trimmed V and J ends, which lost 0 bases and 1 base, there was a span of 4 bases. The CDR3 sequence is 14 residues long. Germline values: CDR1 SGHNT, CDR2 YYREEE (reference sequence). The CDR3 coding sequence is TGTGCCAGCAGCTTGGAACTGAACACCGGGGAGCTGTTTTTT. Protein product: CASSLELNTGELFF.

The chain has TRBV7-3 and TRBJ2-3; D remains ambiguous. V lost 2 bases, J lost 8 bases, and 8 bases lay in between. CDR3 length equals 12 residues. Germline V CDR1 and CDR2: SGHTA, FQGTGA. CDR3 in amino acids: CASSLWSGTQYF. The CDR3 DNA is TGTGCCAGCAGCTTATGGTCTGGTACGCAGTATTTT.

The chain has TRBV11-2 and TRBJ2-7; D might be TRBD1 (6 bases). CDR1 and CDR2 from the germline V gene are SGHAT and FQNNGV. V was shortened by 3 bases and J by 4 bases, with 16 bases between the two germline ends. The CDR3 is 15 amino acids. CDR3 coding DNA: TGTGCCAGCAGCTTCACCACAGACAGGTCTTACGAGCAGTACGTC. This gives the protein CASSFTTDRSYEQYV.

This clone showed up just a few times. CDR3 DNA sequence: TGTGCCAGCTCACCGGGACAGGTGGGGACAGATACGCAGTATTTT. It encodes CASSPGQVGTDTQYF. V and J are TRBV18 and TRBJ2-3, with 8 bases that match TRBD1. The CDR3 is 15 residues long. Germline V gene data show CDR1 as KGHSH and CDR2 as LQKENI. Trimming removed 3 bases from V and 3 bases from J; junction bases left unmatched: 5.

V and J are TRBV5-4 and TRBJ1-1, with D unresolved. The germline V gene has CDR1 SGHNT and CDR2 YYREEE (reference sequence). V was shortened by 6 bases and J by 3 bases, with 9 bases between the two germline ends. The CDR3 is 12 residues long. The CDR3 sequence is CASNFRDTEAFF. CDR3 nucleotides: TGTGCCAGCAACTTCCGAGACACTGAAGCTTTCTTT.

This clone occurred many times. The J gene is TRBJ1-2, the V gene TRBV7-9; 8 nucleotides align to TRBD1. V lost 6 bases and J lost 7; bases outside the gene matches: 4. The CDR3 loop spans 12 amino acids. The germline V gene has CDR1 SEHNR and CDR2 FQNEAQ (reference sequence). In DNA form, the CDR3 reads TGTGCCAGCAGTGCTACAGGGGGTGGCTACACCTTC. It is translated as CASSATGGGYTF.

This clone has more than one count but fewer than ten. This chain uses TRBV27 with TRBJ2-3; a weak D match, TRBD2 (5 bases). The CDR3 totals 14 residues. V lost 6 bases and J 1 base, leaving 11 bases between the germline ends. Germline V gives CDR1 MNHEY, CDR2 SMNVEV (reference sequence). DNA of the CDR3: TGTGCCAGCAGCCCAGGAGGTGGCACAGATACGCAGTATTTT. Residues: CASSPGGGTDTQYF.

This clone has a handful of counts. This chain links TRBV7-9 with TRBJ2-1; the D gene is possibly TRBD2 (6 bases). This CDR3 contains 16 residues. Germline loops: CDR1 SEHNR, CDR2 FQNEAQ (reference sequence). Trimming shortened V by 3 bases and J by 4 bases, and 16 bases separated the two germline ends. The CDR3 loop is CASSFHPRLVYNEQFF. DNA of the CDR3: TGTGCCAGCAGCTTCCACCCGAGACTAGTGTACAATGAGCAGTTCTTC.

The gene calls are TRBV25-1 and TRBJ2-1; D may be TRBD1 (5 bases). Germline CDR1 MGHDK, CDR2 SYGVNS. The CDR3 is made up of 11 amino acids. Trimming removed 7 bases at V and 7 bases at J, with 8 bases between. In DNA, the CDR3 is TGTGCCAGCAAGGGGTCGAATGAGCAGTTCTTC. Amino acids: CASKGSNEQFF.